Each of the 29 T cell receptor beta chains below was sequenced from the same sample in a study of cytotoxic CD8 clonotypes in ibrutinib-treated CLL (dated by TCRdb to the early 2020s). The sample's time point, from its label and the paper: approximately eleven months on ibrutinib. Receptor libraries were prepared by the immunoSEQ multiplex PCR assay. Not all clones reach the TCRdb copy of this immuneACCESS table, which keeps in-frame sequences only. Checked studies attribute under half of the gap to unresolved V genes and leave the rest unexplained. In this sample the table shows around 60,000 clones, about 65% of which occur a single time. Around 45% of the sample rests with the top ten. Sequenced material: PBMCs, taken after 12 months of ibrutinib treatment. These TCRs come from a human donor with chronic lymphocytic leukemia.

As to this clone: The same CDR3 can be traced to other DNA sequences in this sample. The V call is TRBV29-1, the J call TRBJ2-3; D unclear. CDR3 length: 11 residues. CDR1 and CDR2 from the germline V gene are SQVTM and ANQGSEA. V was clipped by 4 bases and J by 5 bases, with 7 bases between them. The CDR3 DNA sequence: TGCAGCGTTGGATCGGGAGATACGCAGTATTTT. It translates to CSVGSGDTQYF.

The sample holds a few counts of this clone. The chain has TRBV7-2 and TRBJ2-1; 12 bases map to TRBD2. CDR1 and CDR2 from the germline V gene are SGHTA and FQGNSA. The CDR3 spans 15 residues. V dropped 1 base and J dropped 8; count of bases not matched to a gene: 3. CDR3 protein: CASSLVGLAGHEQFF. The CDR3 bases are TGTGCCAGCAGCTTAGTGGGACTAGCGGGTCATGAGCAGTTCTTC.

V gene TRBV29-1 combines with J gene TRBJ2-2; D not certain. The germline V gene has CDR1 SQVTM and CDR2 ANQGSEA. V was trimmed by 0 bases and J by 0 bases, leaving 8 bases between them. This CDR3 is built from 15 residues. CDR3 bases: TGCAGCGTTGAAGACCCCAGCGCGAACACCGGGGAGCTGTTTTTT. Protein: CSVEDPSANTGELFF.

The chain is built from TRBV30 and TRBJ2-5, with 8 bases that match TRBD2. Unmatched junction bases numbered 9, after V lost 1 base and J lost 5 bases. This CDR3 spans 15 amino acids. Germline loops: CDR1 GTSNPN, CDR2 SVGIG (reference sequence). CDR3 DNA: TGTGCCTGGAGTGACCTTGCGGGAGGCGAGGAGACCCAGTACTTC. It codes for CAWSDLAGGEETQYF.

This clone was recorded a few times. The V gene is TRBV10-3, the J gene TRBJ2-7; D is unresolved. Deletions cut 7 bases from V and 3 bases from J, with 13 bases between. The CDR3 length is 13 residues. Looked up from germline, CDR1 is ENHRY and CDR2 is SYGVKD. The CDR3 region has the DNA TGTGCCATCACCACCCCCGGACGCTACGAGCAGTACTTC. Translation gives CAITTPGRYEQYF.

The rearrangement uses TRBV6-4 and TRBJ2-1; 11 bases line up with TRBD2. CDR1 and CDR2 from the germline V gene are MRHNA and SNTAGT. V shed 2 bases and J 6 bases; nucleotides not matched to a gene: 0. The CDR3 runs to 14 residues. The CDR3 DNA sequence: TGTGCCAGCAGTGACACTAGCGGGAGCAATGAGCAGTTCTTC. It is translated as CASSDTSGSNEQFF.

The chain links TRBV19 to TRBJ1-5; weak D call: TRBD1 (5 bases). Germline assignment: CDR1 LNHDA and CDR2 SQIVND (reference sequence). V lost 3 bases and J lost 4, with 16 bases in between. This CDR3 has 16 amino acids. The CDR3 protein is CASSIGRRVRNQPQHF. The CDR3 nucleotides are TGTGCCAGTAGTATTGGCCGCAGGGTACGGAATCAGCCCCAGCATTTT. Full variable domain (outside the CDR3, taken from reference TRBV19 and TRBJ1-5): DGGITQSPKYLFRKEGQNVTLSCEQNLNHDAMYWYRQDPGQGLRLIYYSQIVNDFQKGDIAEGYSVSREKKESFPLTVTSAQKNPTAFYLCASSIGRRVRNQPQHFGDGTRLSIL.

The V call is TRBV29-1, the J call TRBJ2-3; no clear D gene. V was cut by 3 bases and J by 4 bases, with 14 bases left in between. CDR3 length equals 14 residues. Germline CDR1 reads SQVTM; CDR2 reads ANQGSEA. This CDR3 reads CSVEGQSLADTQYF. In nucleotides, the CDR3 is TGCAGCGTTGAGGGCCAAAGTCTGGCAGATACGCAGTATTTT.

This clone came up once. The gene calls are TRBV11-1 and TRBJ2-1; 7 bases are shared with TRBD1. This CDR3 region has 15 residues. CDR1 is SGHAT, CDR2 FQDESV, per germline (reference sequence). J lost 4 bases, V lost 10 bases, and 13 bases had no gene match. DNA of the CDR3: TGTGCCACCGCGCAGGGGGATCGGGGTTACAATGAGCAGTTCTTC. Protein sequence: CATAQGDRGYNEQFF.

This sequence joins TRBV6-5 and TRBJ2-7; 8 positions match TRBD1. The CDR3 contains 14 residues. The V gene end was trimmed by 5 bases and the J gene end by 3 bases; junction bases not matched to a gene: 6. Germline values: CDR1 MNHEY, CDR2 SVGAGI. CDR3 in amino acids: CASSPDRGVYEQYF. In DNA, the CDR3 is TGTGCCAGCAGTCCCGACAGGGGAGTCTACGAGCAGTACTTC.

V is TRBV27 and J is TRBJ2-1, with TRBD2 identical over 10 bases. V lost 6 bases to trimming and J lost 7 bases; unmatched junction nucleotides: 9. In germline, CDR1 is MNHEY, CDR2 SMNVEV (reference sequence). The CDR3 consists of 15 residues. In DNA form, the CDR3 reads TGTGCCAGCAGCCCACCGGGACTAGCGATTAATGAGCAGTTCTTC. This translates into CASSPPGLAINEQFF.

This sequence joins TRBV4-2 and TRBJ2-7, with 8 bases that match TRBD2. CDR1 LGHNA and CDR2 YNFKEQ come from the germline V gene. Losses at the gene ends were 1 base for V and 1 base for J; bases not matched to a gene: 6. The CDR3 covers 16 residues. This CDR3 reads CASSQVWREASYEQYF. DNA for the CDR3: TGTGCCAGCAGCCAAGTCTGGCGGGAGGCTTCCTACGAGCAGTACTTC.

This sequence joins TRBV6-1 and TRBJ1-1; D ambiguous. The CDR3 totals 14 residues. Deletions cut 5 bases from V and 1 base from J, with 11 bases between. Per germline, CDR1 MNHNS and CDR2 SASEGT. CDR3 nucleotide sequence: TGTGCCAGCAGTCTTCCCCGGAGGAACACTGAAGCTTTCTTT. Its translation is CASSLPRRNTEAFF.

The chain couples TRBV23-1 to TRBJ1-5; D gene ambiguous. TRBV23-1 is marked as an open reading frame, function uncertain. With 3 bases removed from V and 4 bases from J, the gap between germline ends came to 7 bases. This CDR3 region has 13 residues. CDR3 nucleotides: TGCGCCAGCAGTCACCCCTCTAATCAGCCCCAGCATTTT. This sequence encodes CASSHPSNQPQHF.

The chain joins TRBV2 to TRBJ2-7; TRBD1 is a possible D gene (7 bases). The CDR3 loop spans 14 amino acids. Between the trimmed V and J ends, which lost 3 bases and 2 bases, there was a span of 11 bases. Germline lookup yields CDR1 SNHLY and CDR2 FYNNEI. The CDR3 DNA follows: TGTGCCAGCAGTGACAGGGGGGAAGCCTACGAGCAGTACTTC. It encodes CASSDRGEAYEQYF.

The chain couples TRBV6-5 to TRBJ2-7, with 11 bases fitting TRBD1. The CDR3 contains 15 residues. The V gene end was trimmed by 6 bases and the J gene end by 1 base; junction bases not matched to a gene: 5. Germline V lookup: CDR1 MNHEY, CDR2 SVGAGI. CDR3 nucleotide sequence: TGTGCCAGCAGACTCGGGACAGGGGGTTCCTACGAGCAGTACTTC. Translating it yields CASRLGTGGSYEQYF.

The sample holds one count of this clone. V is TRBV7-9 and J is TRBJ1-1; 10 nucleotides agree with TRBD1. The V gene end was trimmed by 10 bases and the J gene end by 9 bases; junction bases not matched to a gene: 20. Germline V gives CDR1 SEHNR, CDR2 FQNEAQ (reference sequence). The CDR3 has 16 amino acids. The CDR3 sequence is CATRDRGLSKRDQAFF. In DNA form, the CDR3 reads TGTGCCACCCGAGACAGGGGGCTCTCCAAAAGGGACCAAGCTTTCTTT. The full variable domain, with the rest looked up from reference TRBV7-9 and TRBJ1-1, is DTGVSQNPRHKITKRGQNVTFRCDPISEHNRLYWYRQTLGQGPEFLTYFQNEAQLEKSRLLSDRFSAERPKGSFSTLEIQRTEQGDSAMYLCATRDRGLSKRDQAFFGQGTRLTVV.

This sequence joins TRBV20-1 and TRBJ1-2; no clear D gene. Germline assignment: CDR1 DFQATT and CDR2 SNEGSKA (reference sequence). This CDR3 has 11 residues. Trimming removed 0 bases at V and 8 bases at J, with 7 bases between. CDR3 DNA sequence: TGCAGTGCTAGAGAGGTTGGCGGCTACACCTTC. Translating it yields CSAREVGGYTF.

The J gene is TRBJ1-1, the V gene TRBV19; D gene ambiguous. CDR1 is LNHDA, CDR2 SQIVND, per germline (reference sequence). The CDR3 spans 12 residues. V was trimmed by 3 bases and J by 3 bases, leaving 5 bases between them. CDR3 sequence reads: CASSIGYTEAFF. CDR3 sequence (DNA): TGTGCCAGTAGTATCGGTTACACTGAAGCTTTCTTT.

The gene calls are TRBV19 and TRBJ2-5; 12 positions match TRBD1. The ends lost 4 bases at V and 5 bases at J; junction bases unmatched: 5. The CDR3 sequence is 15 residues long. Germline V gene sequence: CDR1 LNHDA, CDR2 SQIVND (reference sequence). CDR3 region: CASSTGTGGAETQYF. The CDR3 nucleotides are TGTGCCAGTAGTACGGGGACAGGGGGCGCGGAGACCCAGTACTTC.

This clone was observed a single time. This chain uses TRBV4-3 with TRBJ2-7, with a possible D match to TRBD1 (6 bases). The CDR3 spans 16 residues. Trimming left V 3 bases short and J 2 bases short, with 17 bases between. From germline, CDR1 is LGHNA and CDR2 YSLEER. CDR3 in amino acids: CASSQGAGTSTYEQYF. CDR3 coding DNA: TGCGCCAGCAGCCAGGGGGCCGGGACATCCACCTACGAGCAGTACTTC.

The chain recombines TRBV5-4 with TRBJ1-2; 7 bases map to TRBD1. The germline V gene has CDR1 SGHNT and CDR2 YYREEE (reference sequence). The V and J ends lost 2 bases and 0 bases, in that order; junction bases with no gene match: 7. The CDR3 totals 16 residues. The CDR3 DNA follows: TGTGCCAGCAGCTTCGGAGGGGACAGCTCTAACTATGGCTACACCTTC. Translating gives CASSFGGDSSNYGYTF.

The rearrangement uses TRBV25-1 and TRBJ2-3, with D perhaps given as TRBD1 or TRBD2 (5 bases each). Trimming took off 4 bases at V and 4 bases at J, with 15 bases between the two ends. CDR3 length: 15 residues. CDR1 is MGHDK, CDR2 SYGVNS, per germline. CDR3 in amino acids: CASSGGVGVADTQYF. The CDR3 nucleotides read TGTGCCAGCAGTGGCGGCGTGGGGGTAGCAGATACGCAGTATTTT. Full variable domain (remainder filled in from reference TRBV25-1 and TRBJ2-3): EADIYQTPRYLVIGTGKKITLECSQTMGHDKMYWYQQDPGMELHLIHYSYGVNSTEKGDLSSESTVSRIRTEHFPLTLESARPSHTSQYLCASSGGVGVADTQYFGPGTRLTVL.

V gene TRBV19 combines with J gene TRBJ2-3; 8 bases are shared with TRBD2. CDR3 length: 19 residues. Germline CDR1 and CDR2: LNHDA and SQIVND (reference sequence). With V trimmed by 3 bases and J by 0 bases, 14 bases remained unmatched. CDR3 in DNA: TGTGCCAGTAGTATTGCGGTCAGTGGAGCGGGAGCTAGCACAGATACGCAGTATTTT. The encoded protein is CASSIAVSGAGASTDTQYF.

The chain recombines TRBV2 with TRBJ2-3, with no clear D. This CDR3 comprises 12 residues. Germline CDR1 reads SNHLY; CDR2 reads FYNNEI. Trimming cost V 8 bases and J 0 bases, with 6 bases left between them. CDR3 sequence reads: CASVASTDTQYF. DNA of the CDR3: TGTGCCAGCGTAGCAAGCACAGATACGCAGTATTTT.

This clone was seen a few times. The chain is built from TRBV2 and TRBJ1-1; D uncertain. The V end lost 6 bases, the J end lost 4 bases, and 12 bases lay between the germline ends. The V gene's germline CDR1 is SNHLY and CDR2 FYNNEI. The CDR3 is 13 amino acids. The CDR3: CASRYTEGTEAFF. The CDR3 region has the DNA TGTGCCAGCAGGTACACGGAAGGCACTGAAGCTTTCTTT.

The CDR3 DNA reads as TGTGCCAGCAACCGCCGAGAGACAACGAACACTGAAGCTTTCTTT. This sequence encodes CASNRRETTNTEAFF. The chain carries TRBV13 and TRBJ1-1; D remains ambiguous. V was clipped by 7 bases and J by 1 base, with 16 bases between them. CDR3 size: 15 residues. The V gene's germline CDR1 is PRHDT and CDR2 FYEKMQ (reference sequence).

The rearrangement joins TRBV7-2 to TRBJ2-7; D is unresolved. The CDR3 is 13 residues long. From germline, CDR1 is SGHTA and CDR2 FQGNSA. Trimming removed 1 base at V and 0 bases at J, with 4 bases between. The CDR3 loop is CASSLGNSYEQYF. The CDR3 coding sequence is TGTGCCAGCAGCTTAGGAAACTCCTACGAGCAGTACTTC.

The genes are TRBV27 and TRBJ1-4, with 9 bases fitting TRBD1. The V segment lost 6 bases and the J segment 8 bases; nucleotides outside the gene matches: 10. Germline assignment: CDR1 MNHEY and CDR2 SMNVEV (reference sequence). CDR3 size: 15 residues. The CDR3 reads CASSPPGTGSEKLFF. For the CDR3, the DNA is TGTGCCAGCAGCCCCCCCGGGACAGGGAGCGAAAAACTGTTTTTT. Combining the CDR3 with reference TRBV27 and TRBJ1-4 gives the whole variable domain EAQVTQNPRYLITVTGKKLTVTCSQNMNHEYMSWYRQDPGLGLRQIYYSMNVEVTDKGDVPEGYKVSRKEKRNFPLILESPSPNQTSLYFCASSPPGTGSEKLFFGSGTQLSVL.